This T cell receptor (beta chain) emerged from a study of cytomegalovirus exposure and HLA in healthy donors. Overall study findings and caveats: Immune exposure data for these donors was limited to CMV serostatus.

Primers: 60 Vbeta forward and 13 Jbeta reverse. Profiling relied on immunoSEQ multiplex PCR, and the TCRdb table lists in-frame clones only, not all of them. Of over 55,000 clones listed, around three quarters are singletons. About this clone itself: Its antigen is unknown.

This receptor was identified in a woman under 40 in good health and CMV-seronegative. The sequenced sample consisted of PBMCs.

CDR3 in amino acids: CASSLTPGGYTF. The CDR3 DNA follows: TGTGCCAGCAGCTTGACTCCGGGAGGCTACACCTTC. J is TRBJ1-2 and V is TRBV5-6, with D unclear. CDR1 is SGHDT, CDR2 YYEEEE, per germline. V lost 1 base and J lost 8, with 9 bases in between. The CDR3 is 12 amino acids.